These 22 T cell receptor beta chains share one sample of origin, sequenced in a study of T-cell memory formation after mild COVID-19. TCRdb analysed the 5' RACE reads with MiXCR anew, one entry per CDR3 protein. The repertoire holds more than 120,000 distinct CDR3 sequences, with 6% to 6.5% as singletons. Input material: PBMCs or a T cell subset sorted from them (not recorded which). Receptors originate from an adult woman who had mild COVID-19 (a few samples of this study predate the infection). Cell type and time point are not known.

For this clonotype: Its ends do not fully match the called genes, so a read error is possible. V usage is TRBV12-3 or TRBV12-4 and J usage is TRBJ2-7, with D possibly matching TRBD2 (5 bases). The CDR3 covers 14 residues. The CDR3 is CSSSFAGGSDEQYF. CDR3 DNA: TGTTCCAGCAGTTTCGCTGGCGGGTCGGACGAGCAGTACTTC.

The chain employs TRBV10-3 and TRBJ2-7, with no clear D. This CDR3 comprises 15 residues. The germline V and J ends were trimmed by 7 bases and 4 bases, with 20 bases remaining between them. Germline CDR1 reads ENHRY; CDR2 reads SYGVKD. CDR3: CAITRGSPNEYEQYF. Written as DNA, the CDR3 is TGTGCCATCACCCGAGGAAGCCCCAATGAATACGAGCAGTACTTC.

This clonotype has ten or more counts. V gene TRBV5-1 combines with J gene TRBJ2-5; D ambiguous. V was clipped by 0 bases and J by 2 bases, with 14 bases between them. CDR1 and CDR2 (germline): SGHRS, YFSETQ. There are 16 residues in the CDR3. The CDR3, as DNA: TGCGCCAGCAGCTTGGTGGTTCGTAACAGACAAGAGACCCAGTACTTC. Translated, it gives CASSLVVRNRQETQYF.

This chain connects TRBV9 to TRBJ2-7; possible D gene TRBD1, 6 bases. Germline V gene sequence: CDR1 SGDLS, CDR2 YYNGEE. CDR3 length: 13 amino acids. Trimming took off 7 bases at V and 4 bases at J, with 15 bases between the two ends. The CDR3, as DNA: TGTGCCAGCTGCGGTTGGGGGCAGTACGAGCAGTACTTC. This encodes CASCGWGQYEQYF.

The chain couples TRBV9 to TRBJ2-7; no clear D gene. V was pared by 1 base and J by 5 bases, with 10 bases between. Germline CDR1 and CDR2: SGDLS and YYNGEE. This CDR3 contains 13 residues. CDR3 protein: CASSVTGQNEQYF. In DNA form, the CDR3 reads TGTGCCAGCAGCGTAACCGGGCAAAACGAGCAGTACTTC.

This clonotype was recorded many times. The gene calls are TRBV20-1 and TRBJ2-1; 13 positions match TRBD2. The CDR3 runs 19 residues. V gave up 1 base and J gave up 0 bases; unmatched junction bases: 9. From germline, CDR1 is DFQATT and CDR2 SNEGSKA (reference sequence). The CDR3 DNA sequence: TGCAGTGCTAGAGCCGGGACTAGCGGGACTGCCCGCTCCTACAATGAGCAGTTCTTC. It codes for CSARAGTSGTARSYNEQFF.

This chain connects TRBV20-1 to TRBJ1-6; TRBD1 matches at 9 bases. The CDR3 loop spans 16 amino acids. Germline-derived CDR1 and CDR2 are DFQATT and SNEGSKA (reference sequence). The trim removed 2 bases at V and 6 bases at J, leaving 8 bases unmatched. CDR3 in amino acids: CSARKGTGSSNSPLHF. CDR3 nucleotide sequence: TGCAGTGCTAGAAAAGGGACAGGGAGTAGTAATTCACCCCTCCACTTT.

This chain connects TRBV12-3 or TRBV12-4 to TRBJ2-6; 10 bases agree with TRBD1. V lost 5 bases and J lost 0; bases outside the gene matches: 4. The CDR3 spans 17 residues. The CDR3 loop is CASSRQGATSGANVLTF. CDR3 sequence (DNA): TGTGCCAGCAGTCGACAGGGGGCCACCTCTGGGGCCAACGTCCTGACTTTC.

This clonotype was recorded many times. This chain joins TRBV12-3 or TRBV12-4 and TRBJ2-6; D assignment may be TRBD1 or TRBD2 (5 bases each). CDR3 length: 14 amino acids. Trimming removed 3 bases at V and 2 bases at J, with 5 bases between. The CDR3 protein is CASSLGAGANVLTF. CDR3 nucleotide sequence: TGTGCCAGCAGTTTGGGGGCTGGGGCCAACGTCCTGACTTTC.

This clonotype was seen ten or more times. The CDR3 is CASSLSAGNTEAFF. The CDR3, as DNA: TGTGCCAGCAGTTTATCGGCAGGGAACACTGAAGCTTTCTTT. The chain uses TRBV27 and TRBJ1-1; D remains ambiguous. The germline V gene has CDR1 MNHEY and CDR2 SMNVEV (reference sequence). The CDR3 spans 14 residues. Between the trimmed V and J ends, which lost 0 bases and 1 base, there was a span of 6 bases.

This clonotype was picked up many times. V gene TRBV20-1 combines with J gene TRBJ1-1; the D gene is possibly TRBD1 (5 bases). CDR1 DFQATT and CDR2 SNEGSKA come from the germline V gene (reference sequence). This CDR3 has 14 residues. V lost 6 bases, J lost 0 bases, and 14 bases lay in between. Here the CDR3 reads CSAKDGTMNTEAFF. In DNA form, the CDR3 reads TGCAGTGCAAAAGACGGGACCATGAACACTGAAGCTTTCTTT.

This clonotype has ten or more counts. V is TRBV25-1 and J is TRBJ2-7, with 10 bases matching TRBD1. Germline assignment: CDR1 MGHDK and CDR2 SYGVNS. The CDR3 runs 14 residues. V shed 7 bases and J 5 bases; nucleotides not matched to a gene: 8. CDR3 protein: CASIRTGGTHEQYF. CDR3 nucleotide sequence: TGTGCCAGCATACGGACAGGGGGGACCCACGAGCAGTACTTC.

This clonotype has at least ten counts. CDR3 sequence: CASSRELAQETQYF. CDR3 in DNA: TGTGCCAGCAGTCGGGAGTTGGCCCAAGAGACCCAGTACTTC. V gene TRBV12-3 or TRBV12-4 combines with J gene TRBJ2-5; maybe TRBD2 (6 bases). The CDR3 is made up of 14 amino acids. Trimming cost V 5 bases and J 1 base, with 11 bases left between them.

This clonotype has a handful of counts. In DNA, the CDR3 is TGTGCCACCAGTCTCGGACAGGGGGCGTCCGGGGAGCTGTTTTTT. It is translated as CATSLGQGASGELFF. The chain links TRBV24-1 to TRBJ2-2, with 11 nucleotides matching TRBD1. Trimming took 6 bases from V and 6 from J; bases not matched to a gene: 5. In germline, CDR1 is KGHDR, CDR2 SFDVKD. The CDR3 is 15 residues long.

This clonotype was detected many times. The V and J genes are TRBV11-3 and TRBJ2-3; tentative D call: TRBD2 (5 bases). Germline CDR1 reads SGHNT; CDR2 reads YENEEA. V lost 5 bases to trimming and J lost 4 bases, with 10 bases between them. The CDR3 has 13 amino acids. The CDR3 reads CASSPSGADTQYF. DNA of the CDR3: TGTGCCAGCAGCCCCTCCGGGGCAGATACGCAGTATTTT.

In its sample, this clonotype was seen a few times. The chain has TRBV7-9 and TRBJ2-3; 11 positions match TRBD2. V shed 5 bases and J 1 base; nucleotides not matched to a gene: 8. CDR1 is SEHNR, CDR2 FQNEAQ, per germline (reference sequence). The CDR3 length is 17 residues. The CDR3 DNA sequence: TGTGCCAGCAGCCCTGGGACTAGCGGCGCACGCACAGATACGCAGTATTTT. It specifies CASSPGTSGARTDTQYF.

This clonotype has ten or more counts. The J gene is TRBJ2-1, the V gene TRBV7-2, with 10 bases lining up with TRBD2. V gave up 4 bases and J gave up 9 bases; unmatched junction bases: 6. Germline CDR1 is SGHTA and CDR2 is FQGNSA. CDR3 length equals 14 residues. Written as DNA, the CDR3 is TGTGCCAGCAGCTCTAGCGGGAGTTCCCCTGAGCAGTTCTTC. It specifies CASSSSGSSPEQFF.

This clonotype was found a few times. The V gene is TRBV20-1, the J gene TRBJ1-1; D ambiguous. Per germline, CDR1 DFQATT and CDR2 SNEGSKA (reference sequence). The CDR3 has 15 amino acids. The V end was cut by 3 bases, the J end by 1 base, with 15 bases between. The CDR3 sequence: CSASLPKVGNTEAFF. CDR3 nucleotides: TGCAGTGCTAGTCTCCCGAAAGTTGGGAACACTGAAGCTTTCTTT.

Ten or more counts support this clonotype. The gene calls are TRBV5-4 and TRBJ2-5; TRBD2 might be the D (6 bases). Trimming took off 4 bases at V and 3 bases at J, with 22 bases between the two ends. Germline CDR1 SGHNT, CDR2 YYREEE (reference sequence). CDR3 length equals 17 residues. CDR3: CASSPEFWVGGEETQYF. CDR3 sequence (DNA): TGTGCCAGCAGCCCTGAGTTTTGGGTCGGCGGGGAAGAGACCCAGTACTTC.

This clonotype has ten or more counts. The rearrangement links TRBV11-2 to TRBJ2-3, with D unresolved. V dropped 0 bases and J dropped 1 base, with 8 bases sitting between them. Germline V lookup: CDR1 SGHAT, CDR2 FQNNGV. There are 15 residues in the CDR3. In DNA form, the CDR3 reads TGTGCCAGCAGCTTAGAGGCCTGGCGCACAGATACGCAGTATTTT. Translating gives CASSLEAWRTDTQYF.

The sample holds a few counts of this clonotype. The rearrangement links TRBV5-8 to TRBJ2-6; no firm D call. Between the trimmed V and J ends, which lost 1 base and 0 bases, there was a span of 11 bases. Looked up from germline, CDR1 is SGHTS and CDR2 is YDEGEE. The CDR3 is made up of 17 amino acids. The CDR3 spells CASSLNGRISGANVLTF. CDR3 sequence (DNA): TGTGCCAGCAGCTTGAACGGACGTATCTCTGGGGCCAACGTCCTGACTTTC.

The rearrangement uses TRBV28 and TRBJ1-2, with 8 bases matching TRBD1. CDR1 is MDHEN and CDR2 is SYDVKM in the germline V gene. The CDR3 is made up of 15 amino acids. The ends lost 3 bases at V and 4 bases at J; junction bases unmatched: 7. Here the CDR3 reads CASSFPTGGSYGYTF. The CDR3 bases are TGTGCCAGCAGTTTTCCAACAGGGGGAAGCTATGGCTACACCTTC.